A single sample gave rise to the 8 T cell receptor beta chains below, sequenced in a study of blood T cell repertoires in COVID-19. TCRdb's table, derived via immunoSEQ multiplex PCR, lists solely in-frame clones and lacks some. The sample gives 45,000 to 50,000 clones, 88% of which show up once; around 9.6% is in the top ten. What was sequenced was peripheral blood. Every receptor here comes from a man between 50 and 59 years old with active COVID-19.

The J gene is TRBJ2-3, the V gene TRBV4-2, with D hard to call. This CDR3 spans 15 amino acids. Germline assignment: CDR1 LGHNA and CDR2 YNFKEQ. V lost 1 base and J lost 0, with 8 bases in between. The CDR3 region has the DNA TGTGCCAGCAGCCAAGGGGCAGAGAGCACAGATACGCAGTATTTT. Amino acids: CASSQGAESTDTQYF.

J is TRBJ2-5 and V is TRBV3-1 (or the pseudogene TRBV3-2); D is perhaps TRBD2 (6 bases). Between the trimmed V and J ends, which lost 3 bases and 5 bases, there was a span of 16 bases. Per germline, CDR1 LGHDT and CDR2 YNNKEL (reference sequence). The CDR3 covers 15 residues. The CDR3 here is CASSQEAGREETQYF. The CDR3, as DNA: TGTGCCAGCAGCCAGGAGGCTGGACGGGAGGAGACCCAGTACTTC.

The genes are TRBV21-1 and TRBJ2-5; the table's D call of TRBD1 was not tested on the DNA. TRBV21-1 corresponds to a pseudogene. The CDR3 spans 16 residues. For the CDR3, the DNA is TGTGCCAGCAGCAAAGAGTATTGGGACAGGGAGAGAACCCAGTACTTC. This gives the protein CASSKEYWDRERTQYF.

The V call is TRBV19, the J call TRBJ2-5; 10 bases are shared with TRBD2. The CDR3 is 15 amino acids. CDR1 and CDR2 from the germline V gene are LNHDA and SQIVND (reference sequence). V lost 4 bases, J lost 3 bases, and 5 bases stayed unmatched. The CDR3 bases are TGTGCCAGTAGTACTCCAGGACTAGCGGAAGAGACCCAGTACTTC. It translates to CASSTPGLAEETQYF.

The chain is built from TRBV10-3 and TRBJ1-1; tentatively, D is TRBD1 (5 bases). The V end lost 4 bases, the J end lost 5 bases, and 17 bases lay between the germline ends. Germline CDR1 reads ENHRY; CDR2 reads SYGVKD. CDR3 length: 15 amino acids. In nucleotides, the CDR3 is TGTGCCATCAGTGCAAAGACAGCAGTCATAACTGAAGCTTTCTTT. Protein sequence: CAISAKTAVITEAFF.

The chain carries TRBV7-9 and TRBJ2-3; D is possibly TRBD1 (7 bases). The germline CDR1 and CDR2 sequences are SEHNR and FQNEAQ (reference sequence). The CDR3 consists of 16 residues. V lost 0 bases and J 1 base, leaving 11 bases between the germline ends. CDR3 protein: CASSLADREGTDTQYF. The CDR3 nucleotides read TGTGCCAGCAGCTTAGCCGACAGGGAGGGCACAGATACGCAGTATTTT.

This chain joins TRBV24-1 and TRBJ2-1, with 7 bases matching TRBD1. The J segment lost 0 bases and the V segment lost 4 bases, leaving 2 bases of the junction unmatched. This CDR3 comprises 15 residues. CDR1 and CDR2 (germline): KGHDR, SFDVKD. The CDR3 reads CATSEGGFSYNEQFF. The CDR3 DNA reads as TGTGCCACCAGTGAAGGGGGCTTCTCCTACAATGAGCAGTTCTTC.

The chain links TRBV6-6 to TRBJ2-3; D might be TRBD2 (6 bases). The germline V gene has CDR1 MNHNY and CDR2 SVGAGI (reference sequence). Trimming took off 7 bases at V and 4 bases at J, with 21 bases between the two ends. The CDR3 sequence is 16 residues long. CDR3 nucleotide sequence: TGTGCCAGCACCCCCAGGGTGGACGGGGGACCAGATACGCAGTATTTT. Translated: CASTPRVDGGPDTQYF.